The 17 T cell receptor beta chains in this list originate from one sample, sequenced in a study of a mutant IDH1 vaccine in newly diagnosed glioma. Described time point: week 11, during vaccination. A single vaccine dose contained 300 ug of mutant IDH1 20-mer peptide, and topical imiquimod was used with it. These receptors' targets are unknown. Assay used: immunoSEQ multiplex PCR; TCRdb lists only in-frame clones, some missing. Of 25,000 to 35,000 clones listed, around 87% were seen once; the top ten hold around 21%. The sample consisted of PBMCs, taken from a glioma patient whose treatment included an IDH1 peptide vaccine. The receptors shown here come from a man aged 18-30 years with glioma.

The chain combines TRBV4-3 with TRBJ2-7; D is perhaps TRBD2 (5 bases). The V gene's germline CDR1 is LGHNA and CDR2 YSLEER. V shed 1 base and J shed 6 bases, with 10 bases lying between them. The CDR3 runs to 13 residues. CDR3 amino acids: CASSQGGSGEQYF. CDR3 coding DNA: TGCGCCAGCAGCCAAGGAGGGTCCGGCGAGCAGTACTTC.

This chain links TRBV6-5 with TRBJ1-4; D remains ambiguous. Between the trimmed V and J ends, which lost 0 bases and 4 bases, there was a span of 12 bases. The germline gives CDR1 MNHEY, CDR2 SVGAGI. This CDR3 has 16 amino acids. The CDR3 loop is CASSYSWNRVNEKLFF. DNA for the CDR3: TGTGCCAGCAGTTACTCTTGGAATAGGGTTAATGAAAAACTGTTTTTT.

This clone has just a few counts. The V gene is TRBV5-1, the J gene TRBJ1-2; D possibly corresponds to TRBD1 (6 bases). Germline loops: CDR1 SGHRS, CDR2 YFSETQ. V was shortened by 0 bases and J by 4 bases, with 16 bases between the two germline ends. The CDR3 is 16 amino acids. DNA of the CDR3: TGCGCCAGCAGCTTGGGGGACACCGGCGGACGCTATGGCTACACCTTC. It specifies CASSLGDTGGRYGYTF.

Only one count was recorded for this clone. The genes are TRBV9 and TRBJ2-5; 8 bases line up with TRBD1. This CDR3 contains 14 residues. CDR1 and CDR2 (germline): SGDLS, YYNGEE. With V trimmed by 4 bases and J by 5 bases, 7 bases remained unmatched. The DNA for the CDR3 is TGTGCCAGCAGCTCCTCAGGGGGCCCTGAGACCCAGTACTTC. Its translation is CASSSSGGPETQYF.

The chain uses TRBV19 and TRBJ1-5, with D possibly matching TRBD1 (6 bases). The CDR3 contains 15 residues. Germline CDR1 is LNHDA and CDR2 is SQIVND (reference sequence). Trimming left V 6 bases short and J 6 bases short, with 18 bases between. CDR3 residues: CASRTGTLEGQPQHF. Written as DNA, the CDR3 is TGTGCCAGTAGGACCGGGACACTGGAGGGTCAGCCCCAGCATTTT.

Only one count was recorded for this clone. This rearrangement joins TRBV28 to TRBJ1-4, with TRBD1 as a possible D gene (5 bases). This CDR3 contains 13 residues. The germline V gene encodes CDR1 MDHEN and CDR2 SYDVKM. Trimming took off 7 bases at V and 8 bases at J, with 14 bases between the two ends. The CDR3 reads CASNPTGGEKLFF. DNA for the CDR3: TGTGCCAGCAACCCGACGGGGGGAGAAAAACTGTTTTTT.

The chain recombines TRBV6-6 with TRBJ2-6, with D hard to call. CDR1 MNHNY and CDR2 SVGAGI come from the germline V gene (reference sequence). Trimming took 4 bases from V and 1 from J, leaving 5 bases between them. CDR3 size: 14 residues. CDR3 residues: CASSFTSGANVLTF. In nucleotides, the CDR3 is TGTGCCAGCAGTTTTACTTCTGGGGCCAACGTCCTGACTTTC.

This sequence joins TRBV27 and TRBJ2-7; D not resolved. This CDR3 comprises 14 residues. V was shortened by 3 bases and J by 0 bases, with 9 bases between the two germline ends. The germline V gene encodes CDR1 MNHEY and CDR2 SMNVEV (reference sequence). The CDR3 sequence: CASSFRQSSYEQYF. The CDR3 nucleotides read TGTGCCAGCAGTTTTCGACAAAGCTCCTACGAGCAGTACTTC.

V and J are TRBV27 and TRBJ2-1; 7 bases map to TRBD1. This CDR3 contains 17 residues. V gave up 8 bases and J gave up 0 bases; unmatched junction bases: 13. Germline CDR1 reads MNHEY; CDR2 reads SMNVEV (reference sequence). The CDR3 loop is CASPEDGTESSYNEQFF. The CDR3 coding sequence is TGTGCCAGCCCCGAAGACGGGACAGAATCCTCCTACAATGAGCAGTTCTTC.

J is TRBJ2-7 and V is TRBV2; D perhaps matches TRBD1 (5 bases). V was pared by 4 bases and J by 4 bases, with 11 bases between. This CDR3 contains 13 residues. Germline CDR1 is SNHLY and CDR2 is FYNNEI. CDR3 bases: TGTGCCAGCAGTGGGCCAGGGCTTTACGAGCAGTACTTC. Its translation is CASSGPGLYEQYF.

The CDR3 loop reads CASSLSLAGPLGNEQFF. CDR3 coding DNA: TGCGCCAGCAGCCTATCATTAGCGGGGCCCCTAGGGAATGAGCAGTTCTTC. The chain couples TRBV4-3 to TRBJ2-1; 8 nucleotides line up with TRBD2. V was pared by 4 bases and J by 7 bases, with 15 bases of the junction left unmatched. CDR1 is LGHNA and CDR2 is YSLEER in the germline V gene. The CDR3 loop spans 17 amino acids.

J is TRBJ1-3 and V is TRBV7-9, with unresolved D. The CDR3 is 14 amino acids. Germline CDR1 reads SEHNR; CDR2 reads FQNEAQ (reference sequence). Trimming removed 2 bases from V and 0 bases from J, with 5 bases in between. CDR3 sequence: CASSLLGSGNTIYF. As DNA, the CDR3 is TGTGCCAGCAGCTTACTGGGCTCTGGAAACACCATATATTTT.

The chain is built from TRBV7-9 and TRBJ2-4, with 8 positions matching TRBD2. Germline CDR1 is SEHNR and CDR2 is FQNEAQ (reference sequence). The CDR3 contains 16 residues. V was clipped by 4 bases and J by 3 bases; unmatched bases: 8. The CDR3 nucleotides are TGTGCCAGCAGCTCACGGGGGGGGTTGGGCAAAAACATTCAGTACTTC. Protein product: CASSSRGGLGKNIQYF.

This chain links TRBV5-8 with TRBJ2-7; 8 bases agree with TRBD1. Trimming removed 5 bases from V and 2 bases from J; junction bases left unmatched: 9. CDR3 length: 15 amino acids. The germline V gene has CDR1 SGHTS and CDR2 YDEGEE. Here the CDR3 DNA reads TGTGCCAGCAGTTTTGGACAGGGCCTAACCTACGAGCAGTACTTC. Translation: CASSFGQGLTYEQYF.

The CDR3 nucleotides read TGTGCCTGGAGTGAGGGACAAACACCCTCCTACGAGCAGTACTTC. Protein: CAWSEGQTPSYEQYF. V gene TRBV30 combines with J gene TRBJ2-7, with D maybe TRBD1 (6 bases). Between the trimmed V and J ends, which lost 1 base and 0 bases, there was a span of 13 bases. CDR3 length: 15 residues. Germline-derived CDR1 and CDR2 are GTSNPN and SVGIG (reference sequence).

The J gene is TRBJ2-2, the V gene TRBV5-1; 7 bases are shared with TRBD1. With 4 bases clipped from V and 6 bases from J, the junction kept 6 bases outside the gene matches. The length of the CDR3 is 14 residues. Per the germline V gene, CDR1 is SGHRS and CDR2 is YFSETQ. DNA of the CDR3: TGCGCCAGCAGCCCACAGGGGACGGCCGGGGAGCTGTTTTTT. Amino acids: CASSPQGTAGELFF.

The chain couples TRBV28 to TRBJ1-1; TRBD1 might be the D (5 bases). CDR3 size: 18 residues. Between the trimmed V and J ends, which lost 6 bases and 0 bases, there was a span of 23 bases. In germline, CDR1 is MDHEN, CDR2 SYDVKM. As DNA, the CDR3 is TGTGCCAGCAGCTTTCGGGGGTCACGGAGGGTCTTGAACACTGAAGCTTTCTTT. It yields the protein CASSFRGSRRVLNTEAFF.